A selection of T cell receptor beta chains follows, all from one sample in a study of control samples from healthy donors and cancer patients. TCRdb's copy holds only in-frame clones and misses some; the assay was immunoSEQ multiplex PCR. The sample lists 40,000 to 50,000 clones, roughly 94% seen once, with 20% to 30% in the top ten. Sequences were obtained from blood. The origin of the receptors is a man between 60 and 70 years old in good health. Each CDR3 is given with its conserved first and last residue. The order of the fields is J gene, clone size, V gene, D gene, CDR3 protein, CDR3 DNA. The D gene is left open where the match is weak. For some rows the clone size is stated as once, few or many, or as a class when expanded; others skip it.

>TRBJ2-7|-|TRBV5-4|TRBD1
CASRRTGAYEQYF
TGTGCCAGCAGGAGAACAGGGGCCTACGAGCAGTACTTC
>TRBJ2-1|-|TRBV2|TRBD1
CASRTGTDYNEQFF
TGTGCCAGCAGAACCGGGACAGATTACAATGAGCAGTTCTTC
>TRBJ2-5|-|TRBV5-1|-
CASSLSETGGETQYF
TGCGCCAGCAGCTTGTCAGAAACAGGAGGGGAGACCCAGTACTTC
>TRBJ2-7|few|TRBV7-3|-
CASSHGGIDEQYF
TGTGCCAGCAGTCACGGAGGCATCGACGAGCAGTACTTC
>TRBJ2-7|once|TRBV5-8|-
CASSLDETPSYEQYF
TGTGCCAGCAGCTTGGACGAGACCCCTTCCTACGAGCAGTACTTC
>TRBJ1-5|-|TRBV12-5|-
CASGLQVLQPQHF
TGTGCTAGTGGTTTACAGGTTTTGCAGCCCCAGCATTTT
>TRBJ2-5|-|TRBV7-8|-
CATGGAGGGRETQYF
TGTGCCACCGGCGGGGCAGGGGGAGGAAGGGAGACCCAGTACTTC
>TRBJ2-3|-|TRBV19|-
CASSMKQGTDTQYF
TGTGCCAGTAGTATGAAACAGGGCACAGATACGCAGTATTTT
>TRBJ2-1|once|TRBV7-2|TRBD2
CASSGPGLASLNEQFF
TGTGCCAGCAGCGGACCGGGACTAGCGAGCCTCAATGAGCAGTTCTTC
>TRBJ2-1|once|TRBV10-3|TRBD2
CAISESGLAAANEQFF
TGTGCCATCAGTGAGTCGGGACTAGCGGCAGCCAATGAGCAGTTCTTC
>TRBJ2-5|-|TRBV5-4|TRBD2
CASSLGLAVQETQYF
TGTGCCAGCAGCTTAGGACTAGCGGTTCAAGAGACCCAGTACTTC
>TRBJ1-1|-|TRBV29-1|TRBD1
CSATGGTEAFF
TGCAGCGCCACAGGGGGCACTGAAGCTTTCTTT
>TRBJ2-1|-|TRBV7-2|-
CASSLEAPRGEQFF
TGTGCCAGCAGCTTAGAAGCCCCAAGGGGAGAGCAGTTCTTC
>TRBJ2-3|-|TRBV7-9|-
CASSADTDTQYF
TGTGCCAGCAGCGCCGACACAGATACGCAGTATTTT
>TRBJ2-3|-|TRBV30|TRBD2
CAWSVAGGDTQYF
TGTGCCTGGAGTGTGGCGGGAGGAGATACGCAGTATTTT
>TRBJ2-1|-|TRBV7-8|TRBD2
CASSLVVAGSSYNEQFF
TGTGCCAGCAGCTTAGTCGTAGCGGGAAGCTCCTACAATGAGCAGTTCTTC
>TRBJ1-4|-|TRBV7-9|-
CASSPQTVNEKLFF
TGTGCCAGCAGCCCCCAGACGGTGAATGAAAAACTGTTTTTT